Presented here are 9 T cell receptor beta chains from one specimen sequenced in a study of early T cells in non-severe SARS-CoV-2 infection. TCRdb processed the 5' RACE reads anew with MiXCR; each CDR3 protein has one entry. The profile covers approximately 39,000 distinct CDR3 sequences, with under 8% appearing a single time and about 25% taken by the ten largest. The material sequenced was whole blood, taken at baseline. The receptor set was obtained from an adult who was a healthcare worker with PCR-confirmed SARS-CoV-2 infection or an uninfected control (not recorded which).

The rearrangement links TRBV28 to TRBJ2-5; D is unresolved. This CDR3 region has 13 residues. Looked up from germline, CDR1 is MDHEN and CDR2 is SYDVKM. The V end was cut by 4 bases, the J end by 2 bases, with 8 bases between. CDR3 nucleotides: TGTGCCAGCAGTTCCCCCGCTCAAGAGACCCAGTACTTC. Protein product: CASSSPAQETQYF.

This clonotype occurred a few times. The chain recombines TRBV7-9 with TRBJ2-6, with D perhaps TRBD1 (5 bases). The CDR3 runs to 17 residues. V was shortened by 1 base and J by 0 bases, with 10 bases between the two germline ends. Germline V gene sequence: CDR1 SEHNR, CDR2 FQNEAQ (reference sequence). The CDR3 DNA reads as TGTGCCAGCAGCTTAGGCCAGGGCGACTCTGGGGCCAACGTCCTGACTTTC. The encoded protein is CASSLGQGDSGANVLTF.

This clonotype has a count of ten or more. The chain combines TRBV28 with TRBJ2-2, with TRBD2 identical over 9 bases. The V gene's germline CDR1 is MDHEN and CDR2 SYDVKM. J lost 5 bases, V lost 2 bases, and 3 bases had no gene match. This CDR3 spans 15 amino acids. The CDR3 region is CASSLGGRETGELFF. In DNA, the CDR3 is TGTGCCAGCAGTTTAGGCGGGAGGGAAACCGGGGAGCTGTTTTTT.

There are a few counts of this clonotype. V gene TRBV20-1 combines with J gene TRBJ2-1; D remains ambiguous. The CDR3 extends over 15 amino acids. V lost 5 bases and J lost 0, with 14 bases in between. Germline V gene sequence: CDR1 DFQATT, CDR2 SNEGSKA (reference sequence). CDR3 sequence (DNA): TGCAGTGCTGATGGTGGTCGGCGCTCCTACAATGAGCAGTTCTTC. Its protein is CSADGGRRSYNEQFF.

The sample holds many counts of this clonotype. The J gene is TRBJ1-1, the V gene TRBV7-8; no reliable D call. Between the trimmed V and J ends, which lost 1 base and 1 base, there was a span of 10 bases. The CDR3 covers 15 residues. Germline-derived CDR1 and CDR2 are SGHVS and FQNEAQ. This CDR3 reads CASSLVVGENTEAFF. The CDR3 DNA follows: TGTGCCAGCAGCTTAGTCGTGGGAGAGAACACTGAAGCTTTCTTT. The full variable domain, its missing parts supplied by reference TRBV7-8 and TRBJ1-1, is GAGVSQSPRYKVAKRGQDVALRCDPISGHVSLFWYQQALGQGPEFLTYFQNEAQLDKSGLPSDRFFAERPEGSVSTLKIQRTQQEDSAVYLCASSLVVGENTEAFFGQGTRLTVV.

This clonotype was counted ten times or more. The J gene is TRBJ2-7, the V gene TRBV20-1; the D gene could be TRBD1 or TRBD2 (5 bases each). Germline assignment: CDR1 DFQATT and CDR2 SNEGSKA (reference sequence). This CDR3 contains 13 residues. With 5 bases removed from V and 0 bases from J, the gap between germline ends came to 11 bases. This chain's CDR3 is CSARGGYSYEQYF. CDR3 DNA sequence: TGCAGTGCTCGGGGCGGCTACTCCTACGAGCAGTACTTC.

This clonotype has more than one count but fewer than ten. This sequence joins TRBV6-5 and TRBJ1-5; a possible D gene is TRBD1 (6 bases). V lost 2 bases, J lost 7 bases, and 15 bases lay in between. CDR1 is MNHEY and CDR2 is SVGAGI in the germline V gene. The CDR3 loop spans 15 amino acids. The CDR3 sequence: CASSYGTGLEQPQHF. CDR3 nucleotide sequence: TGTGCCAGCAGTTACGGAACAGGGCTAGAACAGCCCCAGCATTTT.

This clonotype has a count of ten or more. V gene TRBV12-3 or TRBV12-4 combines with J gene TRBJ2-3, with 11 bases fitting TRBD2. This CDR3 region has 16 residues. J was trimmed by 5 bases and V by 10 bases; bases with no gene match: 14. CDR3 sequence reads: CATLRATSGMGDTQYF. CDR3 bases: TGTGCCACCTTAAGGGCGACTAGCGGGATGGGAGATACGCAGTATTTT.

This clonotype turned up a few times. The chain links TRBV3-1 to TRBJ2-3; D possibly corresponds to TRBD2 (5 bases). The V gene lost 5 bases and the J gene lost 2 bases, with 17 bases spanning the gap. CDR3 length: 16 amino acids. The germline CDR1 and CDR2 sequences are LGHDT and YNNKEL (reference sequence). CDR3 residues: CASSLLSQAATDTQYF. In nucleotides, the CDR3 is TGTGCCAGCAGCTTACTCTCCCAAGCGGCCACAGATACGCAGTATTTT.